A selection of T cell receptor beta chains follows, all from one sample in a study of blood T cell repertoires in COVID-19. The data were produced by immunoSEQ multiplex PCR, yet TCRdb's version contains in-frame clones alone and is incomplete. The sample carries around 150,000 clones, around four fifths recorded once. Sequenced material: PBMCs or T cells enriched from blood (not recorded which). These receptors all come from a woman in her forties or fifties with acute COVID-19. Both conserved end residues are part of each CDR3. D genes are given only for firm matches. Size values are once, few and many counts, or a class for expanded clones, and some rows have none.

once	TRBV29-1	-	TRBJ2-7	TGCAGCGTTGGCGAGTCAGGAGGACCCTACGAGCAGTACTTC	CSVGESGGPYEQYF
-	TRBV5-1	TRBD2	TRBJ2-7	TGCGCCAGCAGGCCGACTAGCGGGAGCCGTGAGCAGTACTTC	CASRPTSGSREQYF
-	TRBV3-1/TRBV3-2	-	TRBJ2-3	TGTGCCAGCAGCCAAGTTTTATCAGATACGCAGTATTTT	CASSQVLSDTQYF
-	TRBV12-3/TRBV12-4	TRBD1	TRBJ1-2	TGTGCCACCTCACGGGGGGACAGGGATGTCTACACCTTC	CATSRGDRDVYTF
-	TRBV28	-	TRBJ1-5	TGTGCCAGCAGTTTTGTCAGGGGAGGCAATCAGCCCCAGCATTTT	CASSFVRGGNQPQHF
-	TRBV27	TRBD1	TRBJ1-4	TGTGCCAGCAAGCGGGGGGACAGCCTCGCAACTAATGAAAAACTGTTTTTT	CASKRGDSLATNEKLFF
-	TRBV6-2/TRBV6-3	TRBD2	TRBJ2-7	TGTGCCAGCAGTGATCCAGCGGGAAGGGACTACGAGCAGTACTTC	CASSDPAGRDYEQYF
-	TRBV19	-	TRBJ2-5	TGTGCCAGCAGGGGCTCGGAGACACGTAGGGAGACCCAGTACTTC	CASRGSETRRETQYF
-	TRBV27	TRBD2	TRBJ2-1	TGTGCCAGCAGTTTTCGAGCGGGGAACTACAATGAGCAGTTCTTC	CASSFRAGNYNEQFF
few	TRBV7-3	TRBD2	TRBJ2-3	TGTGCCAGCAGCTTGACCGGGACTAGCGGGAGCGGGAGAGATACGCAGTATTTT	CASSLTGTSGSGRDTQYF
-	TRBV6-1	-	TRBJ2-5	TGTGCCAGCAGTGAGGAGGGGAGAGTATTGTACTTC	CASSEEGRVLYF
-	TRBV25-1	-	TRBJ1-1	TGTGCCAGCAGTGATCTTTTCTTGGACATACACACTGAAGCTTTCTTT	CASSDLFLDIHTEAFF